This T cell receptor beta chain was obtained from a study of T cell responses to AZD1222 COVID-19 vaccine. Study-level points and caveats: Most donors were white British and more were female, and clonal diversity was possibly underestimated.

TCRdb's table, derived via immunoSEQ multiplex PCR, lists solely in-frame clones and lacks some. The sample contains 150,000 to 200,000 clones, approximately 90% of which appear only once. This CDR3 comprises 14 residues. Germline loops: CDR1 GTSNPN, CDR2 SVGIG (reference sequence). Trimming shortened V by 1 base and J by 4 bases, and 14 bases separated the two germline ends. As regards this clone: As yet, its antigen is unknown.

V usage is TRBV30 and J usage is TRBJ2-7; D gene ambiguous. This receptor was taken from an adult who received the AZD1222 COVID-19 vaccine. The material was peripheral blood, obtained 28 days after the second AZD1222 dose. In nucleotides, the CDR3 is TGTGCCTGGAGTGAACAGCCAGTTGGTTACGAGCAGTACTTC. Its protein product is CAWSEQPVGYEQYF.